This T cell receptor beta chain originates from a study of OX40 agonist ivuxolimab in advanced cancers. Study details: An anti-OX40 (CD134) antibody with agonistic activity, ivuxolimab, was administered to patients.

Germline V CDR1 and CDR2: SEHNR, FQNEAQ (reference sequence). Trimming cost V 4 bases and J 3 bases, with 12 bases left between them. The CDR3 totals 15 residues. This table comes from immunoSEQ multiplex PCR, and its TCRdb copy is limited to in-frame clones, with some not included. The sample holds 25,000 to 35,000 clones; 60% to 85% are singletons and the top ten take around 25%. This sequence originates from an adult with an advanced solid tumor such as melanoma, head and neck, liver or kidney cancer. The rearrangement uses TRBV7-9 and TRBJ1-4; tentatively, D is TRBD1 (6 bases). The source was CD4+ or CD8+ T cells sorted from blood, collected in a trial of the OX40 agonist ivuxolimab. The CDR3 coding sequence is TGTGCCAGCAGCTGGTCAGGGGTCCCTAATGAAAAACTGTTTTTT. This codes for CASSWSGVPNEKLFF.